The 5 T cell receptor beta chains in this list originate from one sample, sequenced in a study of glioma-infiltrating T cells. The iRepertoire nested amplicon-rescue multiplex PCR amplified TCR alpha and beta CDR3s from RNA. TCRdb ran MiXCR on the multiplex PCR reads and lists one entry per CDR3 protein. The profile covers 300,000 to 400,000 distinct CDR3 sequences, with roughly two fifths appearing a single time and 12% taken by the ten largest. Input material: glioma tissue, nonneoplastic brain tissue, or PBMCs (not recorded which). The receptors originated from a human donor with low-grade glioma or glioblastoma, undergoing nonglioma brain surgery, or in good health (not recorded which).

This clonotype was counted between two and nine times. V and J are TRBV28 and TRBJ1-1, with TRBD1 identical over 9 bases. The germline V gene encodes CDR1 MDHEN and CDR2 SYDVKM. This CDR3 region has 15 residues. The J segment lost 4 bases and the V segment lost 5 bases, leaving 8 bases of the junction unmatched. The CDR3 DNA follows: TGTGCCAGCAGTGCCGGGGGACAGGGTTTCACTGAAGCTTTCTTT. Translated, it gives CASSAGGQGFTEAFF.

This clonotype was observed at least ten times. The J gene is TRBJ1-1, the V gene TRBV6-6, with D tentatively TRBD1 (5 bases). Germline lookup yields CDR1 MNHNY and CDR2 SVGAGI (reference sequence). The CDR3 covers 13 residues. V was clipped by 2 bases and J by 5 bases, with 9 bases between them. This CDR3 is CASSYLGVTEAFF. The CDR3 coding sequence is TGTGCCAGCAGTTACCTAGGGGTGACTGAAGCTTTCTTT.

This clonotype was seen only a few times. The rearrangement links TRBV4-1 to TRBJ1-2; no definite D call. The germline V gene encodes CDR1 MGHRA and CDR2 YSYEKL. Trimming removed 0 bases from V and 8 bases from J, with 10 bases in between. This CDR3 comprises 13 residues. The chain's CDR3 is CASSQEPVWGYTF. The CDR3 region has the DNA TGCGCCAGCAGCCAAGAGCCGGTTTGGGGCTACACCTTC.

This clonotype was seen a handful of times. The rearrangement joins TRBV20-1 to TRBJ1-6, with D possibly TRBD1 on 6 matching bases. Trimming left V 6 bases short and J 10 bases short, with 10 bases between. CDR1 and CDR2 (germline): DFQATT, SNEGSKA (reference sequence). The CDR3 is made up of 11 amino acids. The CDR3 DNA is TGCAGTGCGCCCAGGGGCTCACCCCTCCACTTT. It codes for CSAPRGSPLHF.

This chain uses TRBV12-3 or TRBV12-4 with TRBJ2-1, with 7 bases aligning to TRBD2. Trimming removed 3 bases from V and 7 bases from J; junction bases left unmatched: 6. This CDR3 region has 14 residues. Here the CDR3 DNA reads TGTGCCAGCAGTTTCGCGGGAGTGGCGAATGAGCAGTTCTTC. As protein: CASSFAGVANEQFF.